Sequencing of this T cell receptor beta chain was carried out in a study of T-cell reconstitution after alpha-beta-depleted transplantation in children. Study-wide points: T-cell counts and diversity were attributed mostly to newly produced T cells one year after transplant.

The TCRbeta library incorporated unique molecular identifiers. One entry per CDR3 protein results from TCRdb running MiXCR on the PCR reads. The profile covers approximately 300,000 distinct CDR3 sequences, with around 10% appearing a single time and just under 7.5% taken by the ten largest. V gave up 4 bases and J gave up 5 bases, with 9 bases separating them. This CDR3 spans 13 amino acids. Germline V CDR1 and CDR2: SGHRS, YFSETQ. A remark on this clonotype: What it recognizes is unknown.

Specimen: PBMCs, collected before TCRalphabeta/CD19-depleted stem cell transplant. This chain connects TRBV5-1 to TRBJ1-4; tentative D call: TRBD1 (5 bases). The receptor's source is a boy younger than two with acute myeloid leukemia, due to receive a stem cell transplant. CDR3 coding DNA: TGCGCCAGCAGCCGGGGGGTAAATGAAAAACTGTTTTTT. This translates into CASSRGVNEKLFF.